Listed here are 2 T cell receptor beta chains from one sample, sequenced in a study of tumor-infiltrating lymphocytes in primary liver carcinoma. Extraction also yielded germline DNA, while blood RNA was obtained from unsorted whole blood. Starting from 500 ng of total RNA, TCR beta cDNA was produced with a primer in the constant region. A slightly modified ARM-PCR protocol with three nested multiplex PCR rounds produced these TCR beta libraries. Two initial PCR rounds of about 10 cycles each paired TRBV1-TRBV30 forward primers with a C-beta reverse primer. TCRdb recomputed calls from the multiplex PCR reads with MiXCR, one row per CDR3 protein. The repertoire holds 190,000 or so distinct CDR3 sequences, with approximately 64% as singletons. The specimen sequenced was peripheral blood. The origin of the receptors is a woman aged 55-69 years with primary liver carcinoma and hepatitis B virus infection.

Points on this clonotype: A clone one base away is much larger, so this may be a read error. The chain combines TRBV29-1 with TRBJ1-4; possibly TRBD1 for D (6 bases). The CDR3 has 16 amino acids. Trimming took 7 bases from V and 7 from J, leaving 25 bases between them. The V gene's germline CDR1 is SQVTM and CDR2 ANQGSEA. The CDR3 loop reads CSAQPRGATRGEKLFF. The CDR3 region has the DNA TGCAGCGCTCAACCACGGGGGGCGACTCGGGGTGAAAAACTGTTTTTT.

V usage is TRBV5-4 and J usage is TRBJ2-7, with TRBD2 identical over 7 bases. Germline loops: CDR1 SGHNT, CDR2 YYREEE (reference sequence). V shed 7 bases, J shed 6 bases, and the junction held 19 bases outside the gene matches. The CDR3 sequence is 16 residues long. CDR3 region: CASCKSGGGVRCEQYF. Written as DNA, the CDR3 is TGTGCCAGCTGCAAGTCCGGCGGGGGAGTACGCTGCGAGCAGTACTTC. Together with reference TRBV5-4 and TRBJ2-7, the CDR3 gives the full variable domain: ETGVTQSPTHLIKTRGQQVTLRCSSQSGHNTVSWYQQALGQGPQFIFQYYREEENGRGNFPPRFSGLQFPNYSSELNVNALELDDSALYLCASCKSGGGVRCEQYFGPGTRLTVT.